The clone carrying this T cell receptor (beta chain) was recorded a few times. This sample is part of a study of CD8+ T cells in alopecia areata. Reverse transcribed after extraction, RNA yielded cDNA as the sequencing template. Some clones are missing from TCRdb's copy, which holds only in-frame ones; the method was immunoSEQ multiplex PCR. The top ten clones hold around 20% of a sample with 90,000 or so clones, 44% of them seen once. Trimming left V 4 bases short and J 2 bases short, with 15 bases between. This CDR3 spans 15 amino acids. The germline gives CDR1 SGDLS, CDR2 YYNGEE. Treatment in this sample: oral pan-JAK inhibitor, 5-10 mg twice daily.

V is TRBV9 and J is TRBJ2-5; D possibly uses TRBD1 or TRBD2 (5 bases each). The sequence was collected from a human donor with alopecia areata. Sample: CD8+ T cells sorted from blood, taken at week 24, from a patient treated with tofacitinib. The CDR3 reads CASSPGTWGQETQYF. For the CDR3, the DNA is TGTGCCAGCAGCCCCGGGACCTGGGGTCAAGAGACCCAGTACTTC.